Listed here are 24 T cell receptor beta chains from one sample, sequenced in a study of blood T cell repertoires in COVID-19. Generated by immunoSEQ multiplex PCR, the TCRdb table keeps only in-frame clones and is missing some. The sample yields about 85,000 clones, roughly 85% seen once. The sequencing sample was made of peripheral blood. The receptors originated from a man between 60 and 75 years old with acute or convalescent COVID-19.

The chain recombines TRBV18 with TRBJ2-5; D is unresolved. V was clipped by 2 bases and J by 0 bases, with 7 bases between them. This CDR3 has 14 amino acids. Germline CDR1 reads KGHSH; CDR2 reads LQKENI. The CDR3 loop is CASSPVRDQETQYF. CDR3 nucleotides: TGTGCCAGCTCACCAGTCCGGGACCAAGAGACCCAGTACTTC.

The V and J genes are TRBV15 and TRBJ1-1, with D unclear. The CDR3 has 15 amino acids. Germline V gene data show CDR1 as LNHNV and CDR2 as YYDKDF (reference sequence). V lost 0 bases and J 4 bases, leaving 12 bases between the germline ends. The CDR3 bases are TGTGCCACCAGCAGAGATCTAGGGAGCACCACTGAAGCTTTCTTT. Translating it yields CATSRDLGSTTEAFF.

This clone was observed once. The CDR3 protein is CASSTPTGRGNSPLHF. DNA for the CDR3: TGTGCCAGCAGCACACCGACAGGCCGGGGTAATTCACCCCTCCACTTT. This sequence joins TRBV7-9 and TRBJ1-6; the D gene is possibly TRBD1 (6 bases). V was clipped by 5 bases and J by 6 bases, with 17 bases between them. Germline CDR1 is SEHNR and CDR2 is FQNEAQ (reference sequence). This CDR3 comprises 16 residues.

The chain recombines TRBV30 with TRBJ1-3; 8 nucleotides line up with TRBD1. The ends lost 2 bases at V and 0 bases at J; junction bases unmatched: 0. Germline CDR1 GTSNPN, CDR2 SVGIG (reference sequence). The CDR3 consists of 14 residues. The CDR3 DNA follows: TGTGCCTGGAGTACAGGGGGCTCTGGAAACACCATATATTTT. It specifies CAWSTGGSGNTIYF.

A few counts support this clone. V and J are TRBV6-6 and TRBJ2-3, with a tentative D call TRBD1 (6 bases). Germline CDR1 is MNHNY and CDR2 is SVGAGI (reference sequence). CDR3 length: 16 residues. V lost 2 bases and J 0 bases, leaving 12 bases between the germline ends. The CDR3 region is CASSYGTLESTDTQYF. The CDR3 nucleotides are TGTGCCAGCAGTTACGGGACACTCGAAAGCACAGATACGCAGTATTTT.

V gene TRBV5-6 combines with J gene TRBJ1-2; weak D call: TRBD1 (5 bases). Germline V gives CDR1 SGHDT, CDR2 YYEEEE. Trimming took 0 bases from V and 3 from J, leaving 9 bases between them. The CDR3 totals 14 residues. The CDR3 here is CASSLVRGYYGYTF. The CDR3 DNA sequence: TGTGCCAGCAGCTTGGTTAGGGGATACTATGGCTACACCTTC. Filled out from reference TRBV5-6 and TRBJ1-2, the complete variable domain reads DAGVTQSPTHLIKTRGQQVTLRCSPKSGHDTVSWYQQALGQGPQFIFQYYEEEERQRGNFPDRFSGHQFPNYSSELNVNALLLGDSALYLCASSLVRGYYGYTFGSGTRLTVV.

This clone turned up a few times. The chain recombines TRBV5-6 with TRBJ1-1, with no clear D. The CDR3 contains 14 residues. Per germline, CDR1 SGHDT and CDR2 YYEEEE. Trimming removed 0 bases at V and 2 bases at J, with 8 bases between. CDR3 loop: CASSLGQANTEAFF. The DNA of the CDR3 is TGTGCCAGCAGCTTGGGGCAGGCCAACACTGAAGCTTTCTTT. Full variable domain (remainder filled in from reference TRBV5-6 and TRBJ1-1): DAGVTQSPTHLIKTRGQQVTLRCSPKSGHDTVSWYQQALGQGPQFIFQYYEEEERQRGNFPDRFSGHQFPNYSSELNVNALLLGDSALYLCASSLGQANTEAFFGQGTRLTVV.

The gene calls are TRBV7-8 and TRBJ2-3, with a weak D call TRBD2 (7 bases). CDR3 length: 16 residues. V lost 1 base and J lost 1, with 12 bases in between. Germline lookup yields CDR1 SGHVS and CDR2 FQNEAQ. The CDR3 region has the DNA TGTGCCAGCAGCTTAGTTATAGGGGGGGGCACAGATACGCAGTATTTT. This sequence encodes CASSLVIGGGTDTQYF.

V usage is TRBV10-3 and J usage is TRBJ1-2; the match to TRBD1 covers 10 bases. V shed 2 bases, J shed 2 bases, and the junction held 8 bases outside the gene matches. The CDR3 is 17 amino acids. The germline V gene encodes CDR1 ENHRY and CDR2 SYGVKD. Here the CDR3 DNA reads TGTGCCATCAGTGAGACGACAGGGGGCTTATCCAACTATGGCTACACCTTC. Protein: CAISETTGGLSNYGYTF.

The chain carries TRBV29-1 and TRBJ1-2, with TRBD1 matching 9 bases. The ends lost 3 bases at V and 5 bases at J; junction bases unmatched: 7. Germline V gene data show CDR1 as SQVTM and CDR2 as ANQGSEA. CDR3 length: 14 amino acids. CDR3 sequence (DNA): TGCAGCGTTGATCTACAGGGGGCAGGGTATGGCTACACCTTC. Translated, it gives CSVDLQGAGYGYTF.

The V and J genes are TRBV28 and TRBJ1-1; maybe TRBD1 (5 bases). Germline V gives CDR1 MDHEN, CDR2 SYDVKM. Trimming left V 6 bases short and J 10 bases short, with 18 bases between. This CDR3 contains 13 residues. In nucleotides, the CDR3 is TGTGCCAGCAGAGCGGGGGACGGATTGGGAGCTTTCTTT. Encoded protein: CASRAGDGLGAFF.

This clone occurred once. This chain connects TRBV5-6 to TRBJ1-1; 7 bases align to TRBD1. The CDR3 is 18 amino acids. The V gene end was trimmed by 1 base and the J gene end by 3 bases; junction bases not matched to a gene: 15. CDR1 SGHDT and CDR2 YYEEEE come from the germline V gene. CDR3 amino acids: CASSLLGVSAGGDTEAFF. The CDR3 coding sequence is TGTGCCAGCAGCTTGCTCGGCGTCTCAGCAGGGGGTGACACTGAAGCTTTCTTT. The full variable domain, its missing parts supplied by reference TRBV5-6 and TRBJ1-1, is DAGVTQSPTHLIKTRGQQVTLRCSPKSGHDTVSWYQQALGQGPQFIFQYYEEEERQRGNFPDRFSGHQFPNYSSELNVNALLLGDSALYLCASSLLGVSAGGDTEAFFGQGTRLTVV.

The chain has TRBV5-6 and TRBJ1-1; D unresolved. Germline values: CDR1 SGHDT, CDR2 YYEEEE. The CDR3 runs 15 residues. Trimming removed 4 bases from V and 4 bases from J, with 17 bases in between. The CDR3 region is CASSGSGRAGTEAFF. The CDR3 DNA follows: TGTGCCAGCAGCGGATCAGGACGGGCGGGCACTGAAGCTTTCTTT.

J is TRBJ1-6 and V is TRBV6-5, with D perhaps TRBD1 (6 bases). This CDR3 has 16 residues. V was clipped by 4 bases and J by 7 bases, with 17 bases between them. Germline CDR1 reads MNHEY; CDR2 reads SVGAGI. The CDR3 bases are TGTGCCAGCAGTTCCAGGGTGGGGGGGCTGAATTCACCCCTCCACTTT. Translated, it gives CASSSRVGGLNSPLHF.

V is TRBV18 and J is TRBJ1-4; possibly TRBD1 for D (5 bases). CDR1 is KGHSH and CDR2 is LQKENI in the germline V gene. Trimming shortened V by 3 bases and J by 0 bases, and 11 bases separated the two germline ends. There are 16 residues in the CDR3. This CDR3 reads CASSPQGPPTNEKLFF. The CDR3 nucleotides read TGTGCCAGCTCACCGCAGGGCCCCCCAACTAATGAAAAACTGTTTTTT.

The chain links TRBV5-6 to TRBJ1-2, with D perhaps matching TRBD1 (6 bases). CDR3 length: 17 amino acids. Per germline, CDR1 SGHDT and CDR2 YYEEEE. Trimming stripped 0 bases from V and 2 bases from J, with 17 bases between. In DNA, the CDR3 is TGTGCCAGCAGCTTGGCCCCCGGTGCGCAGGGGAACTATGGCTACACCTTC. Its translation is CASSLAPGAQGNYGYTF.

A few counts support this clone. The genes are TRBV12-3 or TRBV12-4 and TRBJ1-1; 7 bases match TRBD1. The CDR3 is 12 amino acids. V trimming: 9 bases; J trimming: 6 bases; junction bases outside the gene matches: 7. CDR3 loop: CASHDREAEAFF. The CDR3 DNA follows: TGTGCCAGTCATGACAGGGAGGCTGAAGCTTTCTTT.

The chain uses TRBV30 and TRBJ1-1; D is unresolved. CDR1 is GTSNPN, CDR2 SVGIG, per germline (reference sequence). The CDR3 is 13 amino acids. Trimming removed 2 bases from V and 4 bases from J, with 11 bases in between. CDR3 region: CAWSYQEGTEAFF. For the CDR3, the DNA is TGTGCCTGGAGTTATCAGGAGGGCACTGAAGCTTTCTTT.

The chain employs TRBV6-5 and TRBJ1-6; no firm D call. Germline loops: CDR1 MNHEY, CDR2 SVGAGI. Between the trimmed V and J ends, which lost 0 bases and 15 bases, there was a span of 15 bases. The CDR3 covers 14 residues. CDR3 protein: CASSYSSEGFVLHF. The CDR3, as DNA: TGTGCCAGCAGTTACTCGAGCGAGGGTTTTGTCCTCCACTTT.

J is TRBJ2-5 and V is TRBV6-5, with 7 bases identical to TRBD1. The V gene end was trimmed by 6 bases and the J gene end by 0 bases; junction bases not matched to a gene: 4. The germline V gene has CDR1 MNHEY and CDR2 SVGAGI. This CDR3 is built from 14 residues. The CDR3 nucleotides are TGTGCCAGCAGCTACGGGACAGACCAAGAGACCCAGTACTTC. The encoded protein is CASSYGTDQETQYF.

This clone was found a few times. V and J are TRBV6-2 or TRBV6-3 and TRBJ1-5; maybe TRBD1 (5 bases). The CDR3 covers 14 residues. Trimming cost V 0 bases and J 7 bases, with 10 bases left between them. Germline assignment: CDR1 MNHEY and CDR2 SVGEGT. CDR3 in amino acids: CASSYSGGSQPQHF. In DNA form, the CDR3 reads TGTGCCAGCAGTTACTCGGGGGGAAGCCAGCCCCAGCATTTT.

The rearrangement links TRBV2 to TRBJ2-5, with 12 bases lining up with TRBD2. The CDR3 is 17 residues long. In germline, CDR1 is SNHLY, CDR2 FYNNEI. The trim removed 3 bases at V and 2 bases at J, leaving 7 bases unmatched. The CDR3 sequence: CASSDILAGGLQETQYF. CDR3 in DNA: TGTGCCAGCAGTGATATTCTAGCGGGGGGGCTACAAGAGACCCAGTACTTC.

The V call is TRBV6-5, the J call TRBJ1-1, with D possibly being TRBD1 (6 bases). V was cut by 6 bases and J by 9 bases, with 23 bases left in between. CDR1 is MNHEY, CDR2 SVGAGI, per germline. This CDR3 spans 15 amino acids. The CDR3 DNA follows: TGTGCCAGCAGCCTAGCCTTAATTTCCGGGACAAAAGCTTTCTTT. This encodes CASSLALISGTKAFF.

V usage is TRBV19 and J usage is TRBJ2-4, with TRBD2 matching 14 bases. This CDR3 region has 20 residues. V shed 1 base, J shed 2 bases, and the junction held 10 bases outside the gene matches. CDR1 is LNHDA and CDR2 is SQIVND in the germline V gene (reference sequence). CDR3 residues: CASSIVLKTSGGDPKNIQYF. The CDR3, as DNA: TGTGCCAGTAGTATAGTATTGAAGACTAGCGGGGGGGATCCCAAAAACATTCAGTACTTC.